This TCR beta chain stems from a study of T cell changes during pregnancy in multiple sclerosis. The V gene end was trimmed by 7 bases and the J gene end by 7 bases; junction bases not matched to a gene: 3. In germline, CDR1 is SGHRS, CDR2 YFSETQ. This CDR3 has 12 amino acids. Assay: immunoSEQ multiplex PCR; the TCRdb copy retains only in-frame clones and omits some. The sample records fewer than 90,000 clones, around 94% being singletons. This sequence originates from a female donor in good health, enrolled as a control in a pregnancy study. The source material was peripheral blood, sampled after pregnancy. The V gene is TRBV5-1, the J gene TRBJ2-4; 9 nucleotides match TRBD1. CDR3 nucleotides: TGCGCCAGCGGCGACAGGGGGAACATTCAGTACTTC. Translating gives CASGDRGNIQYF.